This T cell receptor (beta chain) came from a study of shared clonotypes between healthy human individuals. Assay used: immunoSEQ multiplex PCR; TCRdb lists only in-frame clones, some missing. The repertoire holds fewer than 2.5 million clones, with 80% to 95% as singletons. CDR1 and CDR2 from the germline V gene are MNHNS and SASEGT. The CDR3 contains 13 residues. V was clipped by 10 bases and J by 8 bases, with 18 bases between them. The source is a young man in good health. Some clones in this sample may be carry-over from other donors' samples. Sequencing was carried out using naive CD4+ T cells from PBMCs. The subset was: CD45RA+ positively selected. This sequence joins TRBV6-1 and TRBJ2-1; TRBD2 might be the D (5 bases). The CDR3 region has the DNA TGTGCCACCGTTTTGACGGGAATGTATGAGCAGTTCTTC. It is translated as CATVLTGMYEQFF.